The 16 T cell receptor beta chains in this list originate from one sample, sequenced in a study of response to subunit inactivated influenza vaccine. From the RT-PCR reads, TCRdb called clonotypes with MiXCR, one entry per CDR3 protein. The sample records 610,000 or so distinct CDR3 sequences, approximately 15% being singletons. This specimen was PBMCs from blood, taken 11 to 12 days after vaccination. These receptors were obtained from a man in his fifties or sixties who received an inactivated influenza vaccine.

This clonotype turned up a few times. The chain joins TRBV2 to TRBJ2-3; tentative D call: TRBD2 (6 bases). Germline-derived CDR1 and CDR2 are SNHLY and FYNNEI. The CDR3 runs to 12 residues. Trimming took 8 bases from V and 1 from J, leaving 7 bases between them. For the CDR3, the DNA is TGTGCCAGCGGGGAGGGCACAGATACGCAGTATTTT. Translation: CASGEGTDTQYF.

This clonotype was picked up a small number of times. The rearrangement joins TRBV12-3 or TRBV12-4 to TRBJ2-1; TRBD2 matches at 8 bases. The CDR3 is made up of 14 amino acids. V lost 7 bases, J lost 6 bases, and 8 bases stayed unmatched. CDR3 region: CASTSGLVPNEQFF. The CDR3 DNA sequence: TGTGCCAGCACCTCGGGACTAGTTCCCAATGAGCAGTTCTTC.

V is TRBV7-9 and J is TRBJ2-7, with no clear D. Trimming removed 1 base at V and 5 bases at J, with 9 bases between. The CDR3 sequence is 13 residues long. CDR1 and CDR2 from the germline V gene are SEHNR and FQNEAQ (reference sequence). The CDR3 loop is CASSLVQNNEQYF. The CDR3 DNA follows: TGTGCCAGCAGCTTAGTACAGAACAACGAGCAGTACTTC.

This chain's CDR3 is CASSPGQVLHQPQHF. CDR3 nucleotides: TGTGCCAGCAGTCCAGGACAGGTGCTTCATCAGCCCCAGCATTTT. The genes are TRBV28 and TRBJ1-5; 7 bases agree with TRBD1. CDR1 MDHEN and CDR2 SYDVKM come from the germline V gene. V gave up 5 bases and J gave up 5 bases; unmatched junction bases: 9. This CDR3 is 15 amino acids long.

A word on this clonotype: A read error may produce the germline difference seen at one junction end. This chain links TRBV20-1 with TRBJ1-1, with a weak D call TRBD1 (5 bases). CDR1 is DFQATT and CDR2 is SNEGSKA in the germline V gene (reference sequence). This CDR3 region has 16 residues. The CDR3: CCARDPRQPLNTEAFF. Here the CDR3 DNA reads TGCTGTGCTAGAGACCCCCGACAGCCATTGAACACTGAAGCTTTCTTT.

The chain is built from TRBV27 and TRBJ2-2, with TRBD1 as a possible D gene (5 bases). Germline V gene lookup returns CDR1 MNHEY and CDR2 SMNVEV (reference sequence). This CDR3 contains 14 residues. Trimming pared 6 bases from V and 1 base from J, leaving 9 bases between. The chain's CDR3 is CASRWTMNTGELFF. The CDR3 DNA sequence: TGTGCCAGCAGATGGACAATGAACACCGGGGAGCTGTTTTTT.

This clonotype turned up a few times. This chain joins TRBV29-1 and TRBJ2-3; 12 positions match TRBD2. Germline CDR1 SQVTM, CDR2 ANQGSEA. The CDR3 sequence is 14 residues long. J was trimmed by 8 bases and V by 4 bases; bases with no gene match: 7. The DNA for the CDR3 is TGCAGCGTTGGCCTAGCGGGAGGGACTGGTACGCAGTATTTT. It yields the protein CSVGLAGGTGTQYF.

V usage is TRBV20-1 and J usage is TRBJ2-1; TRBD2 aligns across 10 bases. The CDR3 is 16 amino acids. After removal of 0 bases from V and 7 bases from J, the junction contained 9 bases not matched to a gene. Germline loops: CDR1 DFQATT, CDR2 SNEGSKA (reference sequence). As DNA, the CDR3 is TGCAGTGCTAGAGAAAGCATAGCGGGAGGACATAATGAGCAGTTCTTC. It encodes CSARESIAGGHNEQFF.

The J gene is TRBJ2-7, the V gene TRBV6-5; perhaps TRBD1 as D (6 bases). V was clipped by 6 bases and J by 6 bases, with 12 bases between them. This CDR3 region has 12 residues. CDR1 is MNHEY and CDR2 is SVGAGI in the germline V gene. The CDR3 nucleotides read TGTGCCAGCAGCAACGACAGGTTCGAGCAGTACTTC. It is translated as CASSNDRFEQYF.

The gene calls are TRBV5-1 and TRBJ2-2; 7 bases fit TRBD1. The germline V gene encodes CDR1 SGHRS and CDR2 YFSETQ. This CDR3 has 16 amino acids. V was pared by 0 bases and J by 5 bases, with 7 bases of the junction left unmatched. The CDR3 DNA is TGCGCCAGCAGCTTGGGACAGGGCGGAAGGACCGGGGAGCTGTTTTTT. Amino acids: CASSLGQGGRTGELFF.

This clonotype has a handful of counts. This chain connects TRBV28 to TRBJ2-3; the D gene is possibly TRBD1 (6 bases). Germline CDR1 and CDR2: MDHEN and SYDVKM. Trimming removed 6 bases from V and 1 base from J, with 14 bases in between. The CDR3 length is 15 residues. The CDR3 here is CASRGASYRTDTQYF. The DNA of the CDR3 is TGTGCCAGCAGGGGGGCTTCCTACCGCACAGATACGCAGTATTTT. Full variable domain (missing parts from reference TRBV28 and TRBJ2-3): DVKVTQSSRYLVKRTGEKVFLECVQDMDHENMFWYRQDPGLGLRLIYFSYDVKMKEKGDIPEGYSVSREKKERFSLILESASTNQTSMYLCASRGASYRTDTQYFGPGTRLTVL.

CDR3 sequence: CVSRLRDQQSGTQYF. The CDR3, as DNA: TGTGTCAGTAGACTCAGGGACCAACAGTCCGGTACGCAGTATTTT. This chain links TRBV2 with TRBJ2-3, with D perhaps TRBD1 or TRBD2 (5 bases each). Looked up from germline, CDR1 is SNHLY and CDR2 is FYNNEI. CDR3 length equals 15 residues.

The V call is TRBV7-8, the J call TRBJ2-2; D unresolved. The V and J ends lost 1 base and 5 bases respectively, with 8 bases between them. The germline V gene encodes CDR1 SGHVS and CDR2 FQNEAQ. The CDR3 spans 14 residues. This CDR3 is CASSLVRSTGELFF. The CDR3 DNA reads TGTGCCAGCAGCTTAGTTCGCTCTACCGGGGAGCTGTTTTTT.

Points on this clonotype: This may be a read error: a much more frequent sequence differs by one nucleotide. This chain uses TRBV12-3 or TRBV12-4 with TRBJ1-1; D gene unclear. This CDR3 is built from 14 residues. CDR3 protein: CTSSFPGLRTEAFF. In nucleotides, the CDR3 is TGTACCAGCAGTTTCCCGGGGTTGCGCACTGAAGCTTTCTTT.

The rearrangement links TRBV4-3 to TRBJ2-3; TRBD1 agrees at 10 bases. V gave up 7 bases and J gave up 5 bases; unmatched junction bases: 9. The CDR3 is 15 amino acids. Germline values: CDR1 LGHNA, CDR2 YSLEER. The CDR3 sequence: CASNLGTGVKDTQYF. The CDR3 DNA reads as TGCGCCAGCAACTTAGGGACAGGGGTCAAAGATACGCAGTATTTT.

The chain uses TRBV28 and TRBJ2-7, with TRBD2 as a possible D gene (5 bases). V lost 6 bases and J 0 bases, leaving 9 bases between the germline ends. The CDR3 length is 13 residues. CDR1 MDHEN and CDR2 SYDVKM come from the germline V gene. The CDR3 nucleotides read TGTGCCAGCAGCATAACTAGCTCCTACGAGCAGTACTTC. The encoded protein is CASSITSSYEQYF. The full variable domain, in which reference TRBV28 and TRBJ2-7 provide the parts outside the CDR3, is DVKVTQSSRYLVKRTGEKVFLECVQDMDHENMFWYRQDPGLGLRLIYFSYDVKMKEKGDIPEGYSVSREKKERFSLILESASTNQTSMYLCASSITSSYEQYFGPGTRLTVT.